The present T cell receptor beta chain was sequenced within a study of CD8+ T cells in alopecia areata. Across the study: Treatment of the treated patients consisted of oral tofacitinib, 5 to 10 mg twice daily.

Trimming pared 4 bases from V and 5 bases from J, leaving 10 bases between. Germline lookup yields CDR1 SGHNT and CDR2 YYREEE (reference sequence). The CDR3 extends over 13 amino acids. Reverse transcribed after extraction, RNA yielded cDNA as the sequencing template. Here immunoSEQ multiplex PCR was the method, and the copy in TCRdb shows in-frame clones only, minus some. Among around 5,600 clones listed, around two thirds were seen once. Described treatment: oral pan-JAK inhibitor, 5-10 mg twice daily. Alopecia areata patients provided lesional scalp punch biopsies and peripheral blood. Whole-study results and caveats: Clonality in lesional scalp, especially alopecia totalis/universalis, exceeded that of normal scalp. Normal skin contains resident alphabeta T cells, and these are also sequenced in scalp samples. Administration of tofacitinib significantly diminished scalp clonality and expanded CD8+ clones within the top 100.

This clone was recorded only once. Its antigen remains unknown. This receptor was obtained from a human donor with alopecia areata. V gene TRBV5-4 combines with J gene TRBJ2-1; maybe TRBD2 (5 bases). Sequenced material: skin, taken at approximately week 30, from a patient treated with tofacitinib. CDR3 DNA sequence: TGTGCCAGCAGCCCTAGCCTCAACAATGAGCAGTTCTTC. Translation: CASSPSLNNEQFF.